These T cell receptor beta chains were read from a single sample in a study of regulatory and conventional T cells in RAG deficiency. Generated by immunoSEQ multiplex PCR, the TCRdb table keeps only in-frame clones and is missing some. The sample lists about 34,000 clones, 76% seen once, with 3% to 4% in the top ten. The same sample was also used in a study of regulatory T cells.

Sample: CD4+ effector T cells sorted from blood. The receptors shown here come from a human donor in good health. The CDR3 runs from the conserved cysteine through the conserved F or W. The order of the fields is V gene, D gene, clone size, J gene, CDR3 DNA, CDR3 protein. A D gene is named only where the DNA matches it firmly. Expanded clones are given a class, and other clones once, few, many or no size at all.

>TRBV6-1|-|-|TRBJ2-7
TGTGCCAGCAGGGTACAGGGAACCGCCTTCCACGAGCAGTACTTC
CASRVQGTAFHEQYF
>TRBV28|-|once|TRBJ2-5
TGTGCCAGCAGTTTACCGATGGTCGGGGGGCGGAGGGAGACCCAGTACTTC
CASSLPMVGGRRETQYF
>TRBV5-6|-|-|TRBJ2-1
TGTGCCAGCAGCTCCCGAGACAGACCATACAATGAGCAGTTCTTC
CASSSRDRPYNEQFF
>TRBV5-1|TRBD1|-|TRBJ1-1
TGCGCCAGCAGCCGCCCGGACAGGGGGTCTGAAGCTTTCTTT
CASSRPDRGSEAFF
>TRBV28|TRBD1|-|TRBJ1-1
TGTGCCAGCAGTGGCGGACAGGGGATGAACACTGAAGCTTTCTTT
CASSGGQGMNTEAFF
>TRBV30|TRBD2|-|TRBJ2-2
TGTGCCTGGAGTCACACGAGGACTAGCGGGGTTGGAGGGGAGCTGTTTTTT
CAWSHTRTSGVGGELFF
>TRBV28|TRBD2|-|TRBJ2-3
TGTGCCAGCAGTTTACGGAAGTTTGGGGGGGACACAGATACGCAGTATTTT
CASSLRKFGGDTDTQYF
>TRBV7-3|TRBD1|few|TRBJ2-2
TGTGCCAGCAGCTTGGACAGGGGGCCCGGGGAGCTGTTTTTT
CASSLDRGPGELFF
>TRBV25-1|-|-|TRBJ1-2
TGTGCCAGCAGTGAAGGAGGGAATGGCTACACCTTC
CASSEGGNGYTF
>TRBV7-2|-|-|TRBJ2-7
TGTGCCAGCAGCTTAACAGGTCTTAGCTCCTACGAGCAGTACTTC
CASSLTGLSSYEQYF
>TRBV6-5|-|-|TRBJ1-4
TGTGCCAGCAGTTACAATGGAATAGGGGTCAGTGAAAAACTGTTTTTT
CASSYNGIGVSEKLFF
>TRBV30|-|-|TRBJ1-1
TGTGCCTGGAGTTCCACAGGGAACACTGAAGCTTTCTTT
CAWSSTGNTEAFF
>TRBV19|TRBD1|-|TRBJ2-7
TGTGCCAGTAGTTCCCGACAGGGGGCCAACGAGCAGTACTTC
CASSSRQGANEQYF
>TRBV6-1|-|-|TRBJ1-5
TGTGCCAGCGTATCCGGGGAAGGGTATCAGCCCCAGCATTTT
CASVSGEGYQPQHF
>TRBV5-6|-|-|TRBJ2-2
TGTGCCAGCAGCCCCACGAGACAGAGGGCCGGGGAGCTGTTTTTT
CASSPTRQRAGELFF
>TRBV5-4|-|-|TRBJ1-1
TGTGCCAGCAGCCCGGAAATTGGCAGGAACACTGAAGCTTTCTTT
CASSPEIGRNTEAFF
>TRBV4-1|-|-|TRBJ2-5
TGCGCCAGCAGCCATGTGGGGAAAGAGACCCAGTACTTC
CASSHVGKETQYF
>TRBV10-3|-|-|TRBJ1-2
TGTGCCATCAGTGATCCCTCCGAGGGCATCTATGGCTACACCTTC
CAISDPSEGIYGYTF